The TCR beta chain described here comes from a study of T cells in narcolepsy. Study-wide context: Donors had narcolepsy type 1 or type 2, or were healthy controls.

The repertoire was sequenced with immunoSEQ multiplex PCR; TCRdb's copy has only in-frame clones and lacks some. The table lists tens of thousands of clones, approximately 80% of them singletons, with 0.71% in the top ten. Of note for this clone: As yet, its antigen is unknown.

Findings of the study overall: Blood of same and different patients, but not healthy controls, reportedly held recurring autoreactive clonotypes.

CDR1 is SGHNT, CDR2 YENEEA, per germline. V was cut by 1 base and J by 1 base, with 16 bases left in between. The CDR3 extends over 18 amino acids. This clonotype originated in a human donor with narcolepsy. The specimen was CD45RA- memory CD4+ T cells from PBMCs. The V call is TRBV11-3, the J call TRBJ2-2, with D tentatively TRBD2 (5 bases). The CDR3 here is CASSLAGPILGNTGELFF. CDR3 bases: TGTGCCAGCAGCTTAGCAGGTCCCATACTAGGGAACACCGGGGAGCTGTTTTTT.